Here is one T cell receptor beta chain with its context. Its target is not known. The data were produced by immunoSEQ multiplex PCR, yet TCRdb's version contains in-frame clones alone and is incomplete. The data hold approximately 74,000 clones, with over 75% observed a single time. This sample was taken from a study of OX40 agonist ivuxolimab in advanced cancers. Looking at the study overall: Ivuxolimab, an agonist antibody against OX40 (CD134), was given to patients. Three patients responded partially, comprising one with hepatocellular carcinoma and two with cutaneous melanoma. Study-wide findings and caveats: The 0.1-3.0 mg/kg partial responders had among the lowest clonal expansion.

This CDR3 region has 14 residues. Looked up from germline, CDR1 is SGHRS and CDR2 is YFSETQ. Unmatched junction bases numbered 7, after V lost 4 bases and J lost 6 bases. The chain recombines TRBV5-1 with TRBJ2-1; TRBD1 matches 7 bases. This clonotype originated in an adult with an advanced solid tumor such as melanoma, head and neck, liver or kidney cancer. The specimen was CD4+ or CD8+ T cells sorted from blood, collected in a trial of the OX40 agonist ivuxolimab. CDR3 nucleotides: TGCGCCAGCAGCCCGGGACAGCCGGGCAATGAGCAGTTCTTC. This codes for CASSPGQPGNEQFF.